Listed below are T cell receptor beta chains from one sample, sequenced in a study of shared clonotypes between healthy human individuals. Produced via immunoSEQ multiplex PCR; TCRdb's table is partial and in-frame only. The sample consists of just over 2,000,000 clones, approximately 94% of them appearing once. Specimen: naive CD8+ T cells sorted from blood. These receptors originate from a man aged 18 to 30 in good health. Both conserved end residues are part of each CDR3. Fields, in order: V gene, D gene, J gene, clone size, CDR3 protein, CDR3 DNA. D genes are given only for firm matches. Some rows mark clone size as missing; the rest say once, few, many or name a class of expanded clone.

V: TRBV5-6
D: TRBD2
J: TRBJ2-5
size: NA
CDR3: CASSFGGGEETQYF
DNA: TGTGCCAGCAGCTTTGGCGGGGGAGAAGAGACCCAGTACTTC

V: TRBV29-1
D: TRBD2
J: TRBJ2-7
size: NA
CDR3: CSVVGQFSGIRSYEQYF
DNA: TGCAGCGTTGTAGGGCAGTTTAGCGGGATACGGTCCTACGAGCAGTACTTC

V: TRBV28
D: TRBD2
J: TRBJ2-2
size: NA
CDR3: CASRPGLVFPGELFF
DNA: TGTGCCAGCAGACCGGGACTAGTATTTCCCGGGGAGCTGTTTTTT

V: TRBV6-5
D: TRBD2
J: TRBJ2-5
size: NA
CDR3: CASSYAGGLYQETQYF
DNA: TGTGCCAGCAGTTACGCGGGGGGGCTGTACCAAGAGACCCAGTACTTC

V: TRBV6-5
D: TRBD1
J: TRBJ1-1
size: NA
CDR3: CASTLQTTGHTEAFF
DNA: TGTGCCAGCACCCTACAGACGACAGGGCACACTGAAGCTTTCTTT

V: TRBV5-4
D: NA
J: TRBJ2-1
size: NA
CDR3: CASSWAGLGSNEQFF
DNA: TGTGCCAGCAGCTGGGCAGGGTTGGGCTCCAATGAGCAGTTCTTC

V: TRBV14
D: NA
J: TRBJ2-5
size: NA
CDR3: CASSQDRRLETQYF
DNA: TGTGCCAGCAGCCAAGACAGGAGGTTGGAGACCCAGTACTTC

V: TRBV27
D: NA
J: TRBJ1-1
size: NA
CDR3: CASSLSGPRGGTEAFF
DNA: TGTGCCAGCAGTTTATCGGGGCCCAGGGGCGGCACTGAAGCTTTCTTT

V: TRBV27
D: NA
J: TRBJ2-3
size: NA
CDR3: CASSLSPDTQYF
DNA: TGTGCCAGCAGTTTATCGCCAGATACGCAGTATTTT

V: TRBV5-6
D: NA
J: TRBJ2-7
size: NA
CDR3: CASSIQGVYEQYF
DNA: TGTGCCAGCAGCATACAGGGAGTCTACGAGCAGTACTTC

V: TRBV29-1
D: NA
J: TRBJ2-4
size: NA
CDR3: CSVDPGGAWNIQYF
DNA: TGCAGCGTTGATCCCGGGGGCGCGTGGAACATTCAGTACTTC

V: TRBV27
D: TRBD2
J: TRBJ2-5
size: NA
CDR3: CASSLIAGGLGETQYF
DNA: TGTGCCAGCAGTTTAATAGCGGGGGGGCTTGGAGAGACCCAGTACTTC

V: TRBV6-4
D: TRBD1
J: TRBJ1-2
size: NA
CDR3: CASSGDRDVVNYGYTF
DNA: TGTGCCAGCAGTGGGGACAGGGACGTAGTTAACTATGGCTACACCTTC

V: TRBV7-8
D: NA
J: TRBJ2-7
size: NA
CDR3: CASSSLRGLHEQYF
DNA: TGTGCCAGCAGCTCCTTAAGGGGTCTCCACGAGCAGTACTTC

V: TRBV14
D: NA
J: TRBJ2-7
size: NA
CDR3: CASSLMGFAGSDEQYF
DNA: TGTGCCAGCAGCCTCATGGGGTTTGCGGGTTCCGACGAGCAGTACTTC

V: TRBV27
D: TRBD1
J: TRBJ1-2
size: NA
CDR3: CASSSGGRPDYGYTF
DNA: TGTGCCAGCAGTTCAGGGGGGCGCCCCGACTATGGCTACACCTTC

V: TRBV7-2
D: NA
J: TRBJ1-5
size: NA
CDR3: CASSPRTGSVQPQHF
DNA: TGTGCCAGCAGCCCCCGGACGGGGAGTGTTCAGCCCCAGCATTTT

V: TRBV6-4
D: NA
J: TRBJ2-1
size: NA
CDR3: CASSSGSYNEQFF
DNA: TGTGCCAGCAGTAGCGGGTCCTACAATGAGCAGTTCTTC

V: TRBV5-6
D: NA
J: TRBJ2-7
size: NA
CDR3: CASSLALDTYEQYF
DNA: TGTGCCAGCAGCTTGGCACTAGATACCTACGAGCAGTACTTC

V: TRBV7-9
D: NA
J: TRBJ2-7
size: NA
CDR3: CASSFGGNYYEQYF
DNA: TGTGCCAGCAGCTTCGGCGGAAACTACTACGAGCAGTACTTC

V: TRBV6-5
D: TRBD2
J: TRBJ2-1
size: NA
CDR3: CASSSTSANEQFF
DNA: TGTGCCAGCAGTTCCACTAGCGCCAATGAGCAGTTCTTC

V: TRBV6-1
D: NA
J: TRBJ2-7
size: NA
CDR3: CASSASSSYEQYF
DNA: TGTGCCAGCAGTGCGAGTAGCTCCTACGAGCAGTACTTC

V: TRBV19
D: NA
J: TRBJ2-1
size: NA
CDR3: CASINRDYNEQFF
DNA: TGTGCCAGTATAAACAGGGACTACAATGAGCAGTTCTTC

V: TRBV9
D: NA
J: TRBJ2-3
size: NA
CDR3: CASSVALATDTQYF
DNA: TGTGCCAGCAGCGTAGCTCTAGCGACAGATACGCAGTATTTT

V: TRBV4-3
D: NA
J: TRBJ1-2
size: once
CDR3: CASSQDQGGYGYTF
DNA: TGCGCCAGCAGCCAAGATCAGGGAGGCTATGGCTACACCTTC

V: TRBV27
D: NA
J: TRBJ2-1
size: NA
CDR3: CASSALGREQFF
DNA: TGTGCCAGCAGCGCTCTAGGCCGTGAGCAGTTCTTC

V: TRBV7-9
D: TRBD1
J: TRBJ2-2
size: once
CDR3: CASSLILTGTDGELFF
DNA: TGTGCCAGCAGCTTGATATTGACAGGGACGGACGGGGAGCTGTTTTTT

V: TRBV7-2
D: TRBD2
J: TRBJ2-1
size: NA
CDR3: CASSLLAGAYNEQFF
DNA: TGTGCCAGCAGCCTCCTAGCGGGAGCGTACAATGAGCAGTTCTTC

V: TRBV19
D: NA
J: TRBJ1-1
size: NA
CDR3: CASSPGTLLRRNTEAFF
DNA: TGTGCCAGTAGTCCCGGGACTCTCCTCCGACGGAACACTGAAGCTTTCTTT

V: TRBV28
D: TRBD2
J: TRBJ2-7
size: NA
CDR3: CASSWPLAVSYEQYF
DNA: TGTGCCAGCAGTTGGCCACTAGCGGTATCCTACGAGCAGTACTTC

V: TRBV19
D: NA
J: TRBJ1-5
size: NA
CDR3: CASSDSGAGQPQHF
DNA: TGTGCCAGTAGCGATTCGGGGGCAGGGCAGCCCCAGCATTTT

V: TRBV4-1
D: NA
J: TRBJ2-3
size: NA
CDR3: CASSPPGWGATDTQYF
DNA: TGCGCCAGCAGCCCCCCTGGGTGGGGAGCCACAGATACGCAGTATTTT

V: TRBV11-2
D: NA
J: TRBJ2-7
size: NA
CDR3: CASSSADTLNHFGVVEQYF
DNA: TGTGCCAGCAGCTCGGCCGACACCCTAAATCATTTTGGCGTCGTCGAGCAGTACTTC

V: TRBV2
D: NA
J: TRBJ1-2
size: NA
CDR3: CASSDLRSNYGYTF
DNA: TGTGCCAGCAGCGACCTGAGGTCTAACTATGGCTACACCTTC

V: TRBV27
D: NA
J: TRBJ2-7
size: NA
CDR3: CASSVHGGSYEQYF
DNA: TGTGCCAGCAGCGTTCACGGGGGCTCCTACGAGCAGTACTTC

V: TRBV2
D: NA
J: TRBJ2-1
size: NA
CDR3: CASSGALSRDNEQFF
DNA: TGTGCCAGCAGTGGAGCTTTGAGCCGGGACAATGAGCAGTTCTTC

V: TRBV9
D: TRBD1
J: TRBJ2-1
size: NA
CDR3: CASSEGTGALNEQFF
DNA: TGTGCCAGCAGTGAAGGGACAGGGGCCCTCAATGAGCAGTTCTTC

V: TRBV4-3
D: TRBD2
J: TRBJ2-7
size: NA
CDR3: CASSQDSGGAYEQYF
DNA: TGCGCCAGCAGCCAAGACTCGGGAGGTGCTTACGAGCAGTACTTC

V: TRBV27
D: NA
J: TRBJ1-4
size: NA
CDR3: CASSLTPPGEGEKLFF
DNA: TGTGCCAGCAGTCTTACTCCCCCGGGGGAAGGTGAAAAACTGTTTTTT

V: TRBV7-9
D: NA
J: TRBJ1-1
size: once
CDR3: CASTFQGPEAFF
DNA: TGTGCCAGCACCTTTCAGGGTCCGGAAGCTTTCTTT

V: TRBV27
D: NA
J: TRBJ2-7
size: many
CDR3: CASSFAVSYEQYF
DNA: TGTGCCAGCAGTTTTGCGGTCTCCTACGAGCAGTACTTC

V: TRBV5-6
D: TRBD2
J: TRBJ2-3
size: NA
CDR3: CASSLAGRSTDTQYF
DNA: TGTGCCAGCAGCTTAGCGGGGCGGAGCACAGATACGCAGTATTTT

V: TRBV4-3
D: NA
J: TRBJ2-7
size: NA
CDR3: CASSLDRSSYEQYF
DNA: TGCGCCAGCAGCCTCGACAGGAGCTCCTACGAGCAGTACTTC

V: TRBV27
D: TRBD2
J: TRBJ2-1
size: NA
CDR3: CASSSASGGFLFF
DNA: TGTGCCAGCAGTTCCGCTAGCGGGGGCTTTCTGTTCTTC

V: TRBV7-9
D: NA
J: TRBJ2-7
size: NA
CDR3: CASSPGGHDEQYF
DNA: TGTGCCAGCAGCCCCGGGGGGCATGACGAGCAGTACTTC